The 21 T cell receptor beta chains reported below all come from one sample, sequenced in a study of T cells in Graves' hyperthyroidism and ophthalmopathy. TCR beta CDR3 regions were amplified from RNA transcripts. First-round RT-PCR of the TCR CDR3 relied on the HTBI primer set. Each CDR3 protein is one row after TCRdb ran MiXCR on the multiplex PCR reads. This table has roughly 600,000 distinct CDR3 sequences, more than 14% appearing once. The sequenced sample was blood. Receptors originate from a woman in her forties or fifties with Graves' ophthalmopathy.

The rearrangement links TRBV4-2 to TRBJ2-7, with D perhaps matching TRBD2 (6 bases). The CDR3 loop spans 15 amino acids. Germline V gene lookup returns CDR1 LGHNA and CDR2 YNFKEQ. Trimming removed 1 base at V and 7 bases at J, with 17 bases between. The CDR3 region has the DNA TGTGCCAGCAGCCAAGGGATATTCGGAGGGGATGAGCAGTACTTC. It is translated as CASSQGIFGGDEQYF.

This clonotype appeared a few times. The chain has TRBV9 and TRBJ2-7; 8 bases map to TRBD2. J gave up 2 bases and V 2 bases, and 6 bases lay outside the gene matches. Looked up from germline, CDR1 is SGDLS and CDR2 is YYNGEE. The CDR3 loop spans 15 amino acids. CDR3 sequence reads: CASSVRSGSTYEQYF. The CDR3 bases are TGTGCCAGCAGCGTTAGAAGCGGGAGCACCTACGAGCAGTACTTC.

V and J are TRBV4-3 and TRBJ2-5; no reliable D call. V lost 0 bases and J 11 bases, leaving 13 bases between the germline ends. The CDR3 runs 13 residues. Germline V CDR1 and CDR2: LGHNA, YSLEER. CDR3 DNA: TGCGCCAGCAGCCAAGATCCGACATCGCAACAGTACTTC. This translates into CASSQDPTSQQYF.

This clonotype was seen ten or more times. The chain links TRBV27 to TRBJ2-5, with TRBD2 identical over 7 bases. This CDR3 is 15 amino acids long. V lost 0 bases and J lost 3; bases outside the gene matches: 4. Germline CDR1 is MNHEY and CDR2 is SMNVEV (reference sequence). The CDR3 reads CASSLSPSGEETQYF. The CDR3 region has the DNA TGTGCCAGCAGTTTATCGCCCAGCGGGGAAGAGACCCAGTACTTC.

The chain links TRBV29-1 to TRBJ2-1, with 7 bases matching TRBD2. The junction had 3 bases not matched to a gene; V was cut back by 6 bases and J by 4 bases. The CDR3 is 12 amino acids. The germline V gene has CDR1 SQVTM and CDR2 ANQGSEA. CDR3 coding DNA: TGCAGCGTAGCGGGGAGATACAATGAGCAGTTCTTC. Amino acid sequence: CSVAGRYNEQFF.

V usage is TRBV20-1 and J usage is TRBJ2-5; no clear D gene. V lost 2 bases to trimming and J lost 3 bases, with 10 bases between them. There are 13 residues in the CDR3. Germline V CDR1 and CDR2: DFQATT, SNEGSKA (reference sequence). DNA of the CDR3: TGCAGTGCTAGACGTCAAGGGAAAGAGACCCAGTACTTC. It yields the protein CSARRQGKETQYF.

In this sample, this clonotype turned up a few times. This chain links TRBV7-6 with TRBJ2-7, with D possibly matching TRBD2 (5 bases). CDR3 length: 14 amino acids. Trimming took 5 bases from V and 1 from J, leaving 12 bases between them. Germline loops: CDR1 SGHVS, CDR2 FNYEAQ. CDR3 DNA: TGTGCCAGCAGCCACCTTAGCGATTCCTACGAGCAGTACTTC. This gives the protein CASSHLSDSYEQYF.

As regards this clonotype: A much larger clone differs from this one at a single base, so this may be a read error. The chain combines TRBV12-3 or TRBV12-4 with TRBJ2-3, with D unclear. This CDR3 has 14 residues. The germline V and J ends were trimmed by 4 bases and 2 bases, with 10 bases remaining between them. The CDR3, as DNA: TGTGCCAGCAGTTCGGTACCCCCCACAGATACGCAGTATTTT. It specifies CASSSVPPTDTQYF.

This clonotype occurred once. V and J are TRBV28 and TRBJ2-3, with 12 nucleotides matching TRBD2. Germline V gene data show CDR1 as MDHEN and CDR2 as SYDVKM. The CDR3 spans 19 residues. Germline trimming cut 5 bases from V and 3 bases from J; bases unmatched to any gene: 15. The DNA of the CDR3 is TGTGCCAGCAGTAATGGGGCTAGCGGGAGGGCCAGGGTGACAGATACGCAGTATTTT. Translation gives CASSNGASGRARVTDTQYF.

Points on this clonotype: Relative to the germline gene, one junction end is altered; a read error may explain this. The V gene is TRBV4-3, the J gene TRBJ2-5; 8 bases line up with TRBD1. Germline CDR1 and CDR2: LGHNA and YSLEER. The CDR3 loop spans 16 amino acids. The CDR3 bases are TGCGCCAGCATCCAAGTGGAGACAGGGGCAAGAGAGACCCAGTACTTC. Protein sequence: CASIQVETGARETQYF.

The sample holds many counts of this clonotype. The chain combines TRBV6-2 or TRBV6-3 with TRBJ2-7; no reliable D call. The CDR3 has 15 residues. The V end lost 4 bases, the J end lost 1 base, and 14 bases lay between the germline ends. The germline gives CDR1 MNHEY, CDR2 SVGEGT. The CDR3 reads CASSFDLVRSYEQYF. In DNA, the CDR3 is TGTGCCAGCAGTTTCGACCTAGTCCGTTCCTACGAGCAGTACTTC.

This chain joins TRBV5-1 and TRBJ2-3; no reliable D call. The CDR3 spans 15 residues. Germline loops: CDR1 SGHRS, CDR2 YFSETQ. The V and J ends lost 4 bases and 2 bases respectively, with 14 bases between them. The CDR3, as DNA: TGCGCCAGCAGCGACTCTCAGGTAGTCACAGATACGCAGTATTTT. This translates into CASSDSQVVTDTQYF.

The chain is built from TRBV19 and TRBJ2-1; TRBD2 matches 9 bases. CDR3 length equals 16 residues. CDR1 is LNHDA and CDR2 is SQIVND in the germline V gene (reference sequence). V trimming: 3 bases; J trimming: 8 bases; junction bases outside the gene matches: 11. The CDR3 loop is CASSIVAGVVGDEQFF. The CDR3 DNA reads TGTGCCAGTAGTATCGTAGCGGGAGTGGTTGGGGATGAGCAGTTCTTC.

This clonotype was recorded at least ten times. The chain recombines TRBV3-1 with TRBJ2-5, with TRBD1 matching 7 bases. The V and J ends lost 3 bases and 5 bases, in that order; junction bases with no gene match: 0. The CDR3 spans 12 residues. From germline, CDR1 is LGHDT and CDR2 YNNKEL (reference sequence). CDR3 coding DNA: TGTGCCAGCAGCCACAGGGGGGAGACCCAGTACTTC. Amino acid sequence: CASSHRGETQYF.

This clonotype was picked up many times. The rearrangement links TRBV27 to TRBJ2-7, with a possible D match to TRBD2 (6 bases). This CDR3 comprises 14 residues. V was pared by 5 bases and J by 4 bases, with 15 bases between. Germline V lookup: CDR1 MNHEY, CDR2 SMNVEV (reference sequence). The CDR3 reads CASSTFGSLYEQYF. CDR3 nucleotide sequence: TGTGCCAGCAGTACCTTCGGGAGCCTTTACGAGCAGTACTTC.

At least ten counts were recorded for this clonotype. This chain joins TRBV7-8 and TRBJ2-1; 10 bases match TRBD2. The CDR3 has 18 residues. Losses at the gene ends were 0 bases for V and 0 bases for J; bases not matched to a gene: 5. Looked up from germline, CDR1 is SGHVS and CDR2 is FQNEAQ. CDR3 DNA: TGTGCCAGCAGCTTAGCGGTTAGCGGGAGGAACTCCTACAATGAGCAGTTCTTC. Its protein product is CASSLAVSGRNSYNEQFF.

This clonotype was counted ten times or more. The rearrangement links TRBV5-1 to TRBJ2-7; D perhaps matches TRBD1 (5 bases). CDR3 size: 14 residues. V gave up 3 bases and J gave up 0 bases, with 10 bases separating them. Germline loops: CDR1 SGHRS, CDR2 YFSETQ. The CDR3, as DNA: TGCGCCAGCAGCTGGGCTGACAGCTCCTACGAGCAGTACTTC. This translates into CASSWADSSYEQYF.

V gene TRBV6-2 or TRBV6-3 combines with J gene TRBJ2-7; D may be TRBD1 or TRBD2 (5 bases each). The germline V gene encodes CDR1 MNHEY and CDR2 SVGEGT. The CDR3 runs 14 residues. The V gene lost 6 bases and the J gene lost 5 bases, with 17 bases spanning the gap. The CDR3 DNA sequence: TGTGCCAGCAGCTACATCCCTGAGGGGCACGAGCAGTACTTC. Its protein is CASSYIPEGHEQYF.

At least ten counts were recorded for this clonotype. The DNA for the CDR3 is TGTGCCAGCAGTTACCAGGGGATGGCTGGAAACACCATATATTTT. This codes for CASSYQGMAGNTIYF. The chain has TRBV6-6 and TRBJ1-3; a weak D match, TRBD1 (6 bases). CDR1 is MNHNY and CDR2 is SVGAGI in the germline V gene (reference sequence). This CDR3 spans 15 amino acids. The ends were cut back, 2 bases at V and 2 bases at J, with 10 bases in the middle.

This clonotype has just one count. A read error may be the cause here, since a much bigger clone is one base away. V usage is TRBV15 and J usage is TRBJ1-2, with no clear D. Trimming stripped 3 bases from V and 1 base from J, with 12 bases between. CDR3 length: 15 amino acids. CDR1 LNHNV and CDR2 YYDKDF come from the germline V gene (reference sequence). The CDR3 region has the DNA TGTGCCACCAGCAGCCCGCAGAGGGTTAACTATGGCTACACCTTC. This codes for CATSSPQRVNYGYTF.

This clonotype was recorded many times. This sequence joins TRBV7-3 and TRBJ2-5; 8 bases are a match to TRBD2. The CDR3 totals 13 residues. Germline CDR1 SGHTA, CDR2 FQGTGA. The trim removed 4 bases at V and 6 bases at J, leaving 4 bases unmatched. The CDR3 protein is CASSSGLGQTQYF. CDR3 bases: TGTGCCAGCAGCTCGGGACTAGGGCAGACCCAGTACTTC.